The 13 T cell receptor beta chains given below trace back to one sample, sequenced in a study of blood T cells in healthy people across ages. Together with a sample-barcoded 5' primer, a J-beta primer mix was included in a second PCR lasting roughly 6 to 12 cycles. TCRdb fed the 5' RACE reads into MiXCR, producing one record per CDR3 protein. The sample consists of around 1,900,000 distinct CDR3 sequences, roughly two fifths of them appearing once. The specimen sequenced was blood. The receptors were sampled from a human donor in good health.

The chain employs TRBV27 and TRBJ1-2, with D perhaps matching TRBD1 (5 bases). V lost 3 bases, J lost 4 bases, and 9 bases lay in between. There are 13 residues in the CDR3. Germline-derived CDR1 and CDR2 are MNHEY and SMNVEV (reference sequence). In nucleotides, the CDR3 is TGTGCCAGCAGTTTTGCAGGGACCTATGGCTACACCTTC. This encodes CASSFAGTYGYTF.

This clonotype turned up a few times. This chain uses TRBV7-6 with TRBJ2-7, with 7 bases fitting TRBD1. The trim removed 5 bases at V and 1 base at J, leaving 5 bases unmatched. This CDR3 region has 14 residues. In germline, CDR1 is SGHVS, CDR2 FNYEAQ. CDR3 DNA sequence: TGTGCCAGCAGCCCGCAGGACAGGTCCTACGAGCAGTACTTC. Amino acids: CASSPQDRSYEQYF.

The chain joins TRBV9 to TRBJ2-5; maybe TRBD1 (6 bases). The CDR3 consists of 15 residues. V shed 0 bases and J shed 3 bases, with 12 bases lying between them. Germline V gives CDR1 SGDLS, CDR2 YYNGEE. CDR3 nucleotides: TGTGCCAGCAGCGTAGATCGGGGACAAGAAGAGACCCAGTACTTC. Its protein product is CASSVDRGQEETQYF. Full variable domain (rest looked up from reference TRBV9 and TRBJ2-5): DSGVTQTPKHLITATGQRVTLRCSPRSGDLSVYWYQQSLDQGLQFLIQYYNGEERAKGNILERFSAQQFPDLHSELNLSSLELGDSALYFCASSVDRGQEETQYFGPGTRLLVL.

The V and J genes are TRBV5-5 and TRBJ2-5; TRBD1 agrees at 10 bases. This CDR3 has 15 residues. Germline CDR1 and CDR2: SGHKS and YYEKEE (reference sequence). Unmatched junction bases numbered 9, after V lost 6 bases and J lost 4 bases. DNA of the CDR3: TGTGCCAGCACCCCCGGGACAGGGGAGGGAGAGACCCAGTACTTC. Its protein product is CASTPGTGEGETQYF.

V gene TRBV7-2 combines with J gene TRBJ2-5, with 13 bases that match TRBD2. The J call may be faulty, since TRBJ2-1 better matches the DNA end. This CDR3 is built from 21 residues. The V gene's germline CDR1 is SGHTA and CDR2 FQGNSA. CDR3 sequence: CASSSTPGLAGSHRKQETQFF. In DNA form, the CDR3 reads TGTGCCAGCAGCTCAACGCCGGGACTAGCGGGGTCACATAGGAAGCAAGAGACCCAGTTCTTC.

Only a few counts were recorded for this clonotype. The chain has TRBV27 and TRBJ2-7; 12 bases match TRBD1. V shed 3 bases and J 7 bases; nucleotides not matched to a gene: 16. CDR3 length: 18 amino acids. Germline V CDR1 and CDR2: MNHEY, SMNVEV (reference sequence). The CDR3 loop is CASSFFPGQGAALGEQYF. The CDR3 DNA follows: TGTGCCAGCAGTTTCTTCCCGGGACAGGGGGCCGCATTAGGGGAGCAGTACTTC.

This chain connects TRBV5-5 to TRBJ2-5; 11 nucleotides align to TRBD1. Germline loops: CDR1 SGHKS, CDR2 YYEKEE (reference sequence). Germline trimming cut 4 bases from V and 4 bases from J; bases unmatched to any gene: 6. The CDR3 covers 15 residues. CDR3 protein: CASSIVDRGLETQYF. CDR3 bases: TGTGCCAGCAGCATCGTGGACAGGGGGCTAGAGACCCAGTACTTC.

The J gene is TRBJ2-5, the V gene TRBV20-1; the D is unclear. Germline lookup yields CDR1 DFQATT and CDR2 SNEGSKA (reference sequence). The ends were cut back, 8 bases at V and 1 base at J, with 14 bases in the middle. CDR3 length: 13 residues. The CDR3 protein is CSHGSGSQETQYF. The CDR3 region has the DNA TGCAGTCACGGCTCAGGTTCCCAAGAGACCCAGTACTTC.

The rearrangement joins TRBV4-3 to TRBJ2-3; D remains unclear. Germline loops: CDR1 LGHNA, CDR2 YSLEER. This CDR3 is 15 amino acids long. V lost 1 base and J 4 bases, leaving 12 bases between the germline ends. This CDR3 reads CASSQGVLNSDTQYF. For the CDR3, the DNA is TGCGCCAGCAGCCAAGGAGTACTAAATTCAGATACGCAGTATTTT.

This clonotype was counted between two and nine times. The DNA for the CDR3 is TGTGCCAGCAGTTTGGATCTTCAGGGAGGCGCCTCTCAAGAGACCCAGTACTTC. Translating gives CASSLDLQGGASQETQYF. The rearrangement links TRBV12-3 or TRBV12-4 to TRBJ2-5, with D possibly TRBD2 on 6 matching bases. The CDR3 is 18 residues long. Trimming stripped 3 bases from V and 2 bases from J, with 22 bases between.

CDR3 in amino acids: CASSPYRGTGNTEAFF. The CDR3 region has the DNA TGTGCCAGCTCACCCTACAGGGGAACAGGAAACACTGAAGCTTTCTTT. The rearrangement uses TRBV18 and TRBJ1-1, with 7 bases identical to TRBD1. J gave up 2 bases and V 3 bases, and 9 bases lay outside the gene matches. CDR3 length: 16 residues. Germline V gene sequence: CDR1 KGHSH, CDR2 LQKENI.

This clonotype was counted a few times. The gene calls are TRBV20-1 and TRBJ2-4; 9 bases are shared with TRBD2. TRBJ2-7 explains the end of the DNA better; the J call may be wrong. The CDR3 consists of 14 residues. The germline V gene has CDR1 DFQATT and CDR2 SNEGSKA (reference sequence). CDR3 residues: CSASAGGGAHEQYF. The CDR3 DNA reads as TGCAGTGCATCCGCGGGAGGGGGGGCCCACGAGCAGTACTTC.

The chain has TRBV5-1 and TRBJ1-4, with D possibly TRBD1 on 6 matching bases. Germline V gives CDR1 SGHRS, CDR2 YFSETQ. Trimming stripped 2 bases from V and 7 bases from J, with 9 bases between. The CDR3 loop spans 13 amino acids. CDR3 sequence reads: CASSFQGSEKLFF. The CDR3 DNA is TGCGCCAGCAGCTTTCAGGGGAGTGAAAAACTGTTTTTT.